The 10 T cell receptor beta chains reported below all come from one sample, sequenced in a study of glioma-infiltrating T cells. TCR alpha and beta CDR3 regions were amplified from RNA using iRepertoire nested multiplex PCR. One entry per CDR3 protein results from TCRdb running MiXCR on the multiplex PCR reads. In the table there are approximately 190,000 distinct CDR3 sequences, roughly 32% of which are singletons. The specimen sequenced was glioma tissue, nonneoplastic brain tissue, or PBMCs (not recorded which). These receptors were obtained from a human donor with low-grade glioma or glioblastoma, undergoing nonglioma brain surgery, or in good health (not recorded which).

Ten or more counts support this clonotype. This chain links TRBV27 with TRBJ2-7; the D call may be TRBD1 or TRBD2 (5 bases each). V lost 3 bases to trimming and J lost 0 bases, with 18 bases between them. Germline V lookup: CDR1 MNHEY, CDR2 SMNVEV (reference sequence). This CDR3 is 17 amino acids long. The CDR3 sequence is CASSFSPLAGSSYEQYF. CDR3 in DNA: TGTGCCAGCAGTTTCAGTCCCCTGGCAGGGAGCTCCTACGAGCAGTACTTC.

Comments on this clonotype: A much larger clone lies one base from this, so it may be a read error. The CDR3 protein is CATYNHRGNIQYF. The CDR3 DNA follows: TGTGCCACCTACAACCACAGGGGAAACATTCAGTACTTC. The chain is built from TRBV28 and TRBJ2-4; 7 bases map to TRBD1. V shed 10 bases and J 6 bases; nucleotides not matched to a gene: 9. Germline assignment: CDR1 MDHEN and CDR2 SYDVKM. The CDR3 loop spans 13 amino acids.

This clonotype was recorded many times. The CDR3 is CSATGTIGDEQFF. The CDR3 nucleotides are TGCAGTGCTACTGGGACTATAGGGGATGAGCAGTTCTTC. J is TRBJ2-1 and V is TRBV20-1; 7 nucleotides agree with TRBD2. The V and J ends lost 4 bases and 8 bases, in that order; junction bases with no gene match: 8. The germline V gene encodes CDR1 DFQATT and CDR2 SNEGSKA (reference sequence). This CDR3 comprises 13 residues.

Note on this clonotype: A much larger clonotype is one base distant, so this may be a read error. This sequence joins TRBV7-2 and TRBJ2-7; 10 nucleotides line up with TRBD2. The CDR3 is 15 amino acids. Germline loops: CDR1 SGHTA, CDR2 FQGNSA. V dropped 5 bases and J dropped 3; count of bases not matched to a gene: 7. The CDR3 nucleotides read TGTGCCAGCAGCCCTCCACTAGCGGGGAGCTACGAGCAGTACTTC. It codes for CASSPPLAGSYEQYF.

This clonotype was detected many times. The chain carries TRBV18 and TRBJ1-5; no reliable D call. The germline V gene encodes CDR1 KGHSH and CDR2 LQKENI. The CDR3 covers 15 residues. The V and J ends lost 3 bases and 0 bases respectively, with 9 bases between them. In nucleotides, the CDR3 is TGTGCCAGCTCACCCAACCGATATAGCAATCAGCCCCAGCATTTT. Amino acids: CASSPNRYSNQPQHF.

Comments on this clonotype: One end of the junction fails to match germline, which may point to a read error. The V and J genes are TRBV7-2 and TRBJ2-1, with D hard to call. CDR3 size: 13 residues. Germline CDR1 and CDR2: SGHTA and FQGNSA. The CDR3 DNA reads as TGTGCCAGCAGCTTACTTTTTCCCAATGAGCATTTCTTC. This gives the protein CASSLLFPNEHFF. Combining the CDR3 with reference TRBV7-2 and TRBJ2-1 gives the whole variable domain GAGVSQSPSNKVTEKGKDVELRCDPISGHTALYWYRQSLGQGLEFLIYFQGNSAPDKSGLPSDRFSAERTGGSVSTLTIQRTQQEDSAVYLCASSLLFPNEHFFGPGTRLTVL.

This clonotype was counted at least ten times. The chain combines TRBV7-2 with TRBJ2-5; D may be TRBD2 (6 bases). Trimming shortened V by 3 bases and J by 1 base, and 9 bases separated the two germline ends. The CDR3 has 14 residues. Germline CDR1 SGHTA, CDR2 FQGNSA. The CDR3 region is CASSFMGGQETQYF. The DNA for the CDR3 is TGTGCCAGCAGCTTTATGGGGGGCCAAGAGACCCAGTACTTC.

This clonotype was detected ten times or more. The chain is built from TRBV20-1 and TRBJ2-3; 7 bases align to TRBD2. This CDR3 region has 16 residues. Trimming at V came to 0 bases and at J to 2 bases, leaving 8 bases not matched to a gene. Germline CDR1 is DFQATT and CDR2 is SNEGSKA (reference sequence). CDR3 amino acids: CSARDQASGDTDTQYF. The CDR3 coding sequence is TGCAGTGCTAGAGATCAGGCTAGCGGAGACACAGATACGCAGTATTTT.

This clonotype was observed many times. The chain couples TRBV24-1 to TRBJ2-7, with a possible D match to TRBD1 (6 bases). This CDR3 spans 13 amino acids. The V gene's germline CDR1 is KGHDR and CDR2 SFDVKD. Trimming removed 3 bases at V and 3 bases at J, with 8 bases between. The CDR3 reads CATSDGDNYEQYF. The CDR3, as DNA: TGTGCCACCAGTGATGGGGACAACTACGAGCAGTACTTC.

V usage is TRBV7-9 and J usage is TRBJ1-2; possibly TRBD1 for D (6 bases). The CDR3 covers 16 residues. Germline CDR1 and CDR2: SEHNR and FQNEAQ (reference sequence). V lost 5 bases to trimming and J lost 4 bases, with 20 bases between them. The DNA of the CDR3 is TGTGCCAGCAGCATAACCCCTTCGGGAGGGGGCTATGGCTACACCTTC. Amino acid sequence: CASSITPSGGGYGYTF.